This T cell receptor (beta chain) was captured in a study of vaccination and CD4 T cells after COVID-19. As to treatment: approximately nine-day PBMC culture with coronavirus spike peptide pools or control peptides (ViraFEST assay). ViraFEST grew antigen-specific T cells using peptide pools, then sequenced TCRs. General study findings and limits: Only after vaccination were a median 86.3% of convalescents' reactive clones seen. A relatively small number of convalescent patients were studied, and no early post-infection timepoints were included.

Of note for this clonotype: Antigen specificity is unknown.

Sequence data for DNA of cultured CD4+ T cells were generated by the Oncomine TCR Beta short-read assay. MiXCR, applied by TCRdb to the PCR reads, yields one record per CDR3 protein. Counted here are approximately 20,000 distinct CDR3 sequences, under 75% occurring once; the ten biggest clones make up roughly 8.8%. CDR3 length equals 15 residues. V was cut by 0 bases and J by 0 bases, with 8 bases left in between. In germline, CDR1 is MNHEY, CDR2 SVGAGI. The V gene is TRBV6-5, the J gene TRBJ1-2; unclear D gene. Source material: CD4+ T cells from blood, cultured in vitro. The clonotype comes from a human donor who had recovered from COVID-19. The CDR3: CASSYSSRTNYGYTF. The DNA for the CDR3 is TGTGCCAGCAGTTACTCGAGCAGGACTAACTATGGCTACACCTTC.